This TCR beta chain is drawn from a study of blood T cell repertoires in COVID-19. Study details: PBMCs, B-cell-depleted T cells, or T cells provided the cDNA or gDNA that made up the material.

In the authors' workflow: How many nucleated cells were present was estimated from reference gene primer amplification. Data came from immunoSEQ multiplex PCR; TCRdb stores just in-frame clones and leaves some out. The V and J calls and clone size are taken from that table; D and trimming were inferred from the DNA. The sample lists some 69,000 clones; roughly 79% were seen once. V was cut by 1 base and J by 4 bases, with 16 bases left in between. CDR1 SGHTA and CDR2 FQGNSA come from the germline V gene. CDR3 size: 17 residues. V usage is TRBV7-2 and J usage is TRBJ2-2; a weak D match, TRBD1 (5 bases). The source of this sequence is a woman in her 70s with acute or convalescent COVID-19. Specimen: peripheral blood. This CDR3 reads CASSLVIGQGSTGELFF. The CDR3 DNA reads TGTGCCAGCAGCTTAGTAATCGGTCAGGGAAGCACCGGGGAGCTGTTTTTT.